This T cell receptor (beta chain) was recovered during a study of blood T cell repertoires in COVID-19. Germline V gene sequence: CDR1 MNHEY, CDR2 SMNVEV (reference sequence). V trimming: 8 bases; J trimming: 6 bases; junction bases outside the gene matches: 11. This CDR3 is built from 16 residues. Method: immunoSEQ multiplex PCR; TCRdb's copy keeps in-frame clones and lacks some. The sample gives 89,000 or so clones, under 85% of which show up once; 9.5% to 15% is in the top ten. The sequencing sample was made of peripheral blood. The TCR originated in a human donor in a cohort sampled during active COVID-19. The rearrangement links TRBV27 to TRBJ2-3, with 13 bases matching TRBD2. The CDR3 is CASRTGTSGMLDTQYF. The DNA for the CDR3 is TGTGCCAGCCGAACCGGGACTAGCGGGATGTTGGATACGCAGTATTTT.